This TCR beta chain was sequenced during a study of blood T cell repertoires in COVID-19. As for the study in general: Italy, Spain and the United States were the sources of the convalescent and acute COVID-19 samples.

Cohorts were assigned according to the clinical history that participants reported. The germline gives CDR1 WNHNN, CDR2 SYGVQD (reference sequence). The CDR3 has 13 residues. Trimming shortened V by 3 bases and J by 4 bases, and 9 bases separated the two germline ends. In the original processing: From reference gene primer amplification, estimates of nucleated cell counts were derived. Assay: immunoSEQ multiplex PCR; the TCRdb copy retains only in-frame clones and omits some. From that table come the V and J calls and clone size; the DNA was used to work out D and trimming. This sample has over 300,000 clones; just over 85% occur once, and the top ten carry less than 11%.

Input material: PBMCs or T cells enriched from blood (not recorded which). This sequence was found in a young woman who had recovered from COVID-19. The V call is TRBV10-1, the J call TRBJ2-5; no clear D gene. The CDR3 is CASSESGLETQYF. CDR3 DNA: TGCGCCAGCAGTGAAAGTGGGCTAGAGACCCAGTACTTC.